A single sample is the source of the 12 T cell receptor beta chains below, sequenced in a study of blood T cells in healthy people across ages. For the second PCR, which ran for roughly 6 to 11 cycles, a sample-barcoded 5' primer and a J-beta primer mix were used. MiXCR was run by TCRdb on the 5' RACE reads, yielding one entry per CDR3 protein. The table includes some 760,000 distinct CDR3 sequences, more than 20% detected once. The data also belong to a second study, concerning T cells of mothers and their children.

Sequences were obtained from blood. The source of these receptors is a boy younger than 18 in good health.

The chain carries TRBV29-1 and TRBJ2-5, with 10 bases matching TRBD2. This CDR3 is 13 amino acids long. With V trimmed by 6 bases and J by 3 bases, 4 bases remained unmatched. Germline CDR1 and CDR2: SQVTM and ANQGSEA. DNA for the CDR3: TGCAGCGTCAGCGGGGGGGCGGAAGAGACCCAGTACTTC. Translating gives CSVSGGAEETQYF. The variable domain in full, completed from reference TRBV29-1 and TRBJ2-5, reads SAVISQKPSRDICQRGTSLTIQCQVDSQVTMMFWYRQQPGQSLTLIATANQGSEATYESGFVIDKFPISRPNLTFSTLTVSNMSPEDSSIYLCSVSGGAEETQYFGPGTRLLVL.

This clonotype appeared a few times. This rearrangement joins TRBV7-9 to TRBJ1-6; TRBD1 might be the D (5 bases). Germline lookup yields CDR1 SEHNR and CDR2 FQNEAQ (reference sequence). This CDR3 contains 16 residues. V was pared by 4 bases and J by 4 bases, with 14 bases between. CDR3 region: CASSSGPSSYNSPLHF. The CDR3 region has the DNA TGTGCCAGCAGCTCGGGACCTTCATCATATAATTCACCCCTCCACTTT.

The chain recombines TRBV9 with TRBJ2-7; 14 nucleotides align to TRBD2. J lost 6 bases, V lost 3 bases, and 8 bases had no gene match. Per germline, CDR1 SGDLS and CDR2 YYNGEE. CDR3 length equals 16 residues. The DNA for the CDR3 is TGTGCCAGCAGCGGACGGACTAGCGGGGGGCTTGGCGAGCAGTACTTC. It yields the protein CASSGRTSGGLGEQYF.

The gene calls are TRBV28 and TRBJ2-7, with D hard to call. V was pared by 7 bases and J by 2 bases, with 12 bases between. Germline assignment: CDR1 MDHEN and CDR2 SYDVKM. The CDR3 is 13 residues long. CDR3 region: CASTLAWPYEQYF. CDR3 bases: TGTGCCAGCACCCTCGCGTGGCCCTACGAGCAGTACTTC.

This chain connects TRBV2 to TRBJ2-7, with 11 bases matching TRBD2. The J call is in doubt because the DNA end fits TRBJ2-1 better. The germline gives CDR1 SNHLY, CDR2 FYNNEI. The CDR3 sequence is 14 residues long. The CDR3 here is CASTGTSGYNEQFF. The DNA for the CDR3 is TGTGCCAGCACCGGGACTAGCGGCTACAATGAGCAGTTCTTC.

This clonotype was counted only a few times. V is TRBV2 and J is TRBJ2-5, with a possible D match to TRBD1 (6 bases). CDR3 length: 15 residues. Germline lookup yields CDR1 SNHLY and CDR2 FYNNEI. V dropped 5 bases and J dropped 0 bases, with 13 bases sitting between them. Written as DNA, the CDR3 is TGTGCCAGCAGTCCCGACAGGTTGTACCAAGAGACCCAGTACTTC. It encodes CASSPDRLYQETQYF.

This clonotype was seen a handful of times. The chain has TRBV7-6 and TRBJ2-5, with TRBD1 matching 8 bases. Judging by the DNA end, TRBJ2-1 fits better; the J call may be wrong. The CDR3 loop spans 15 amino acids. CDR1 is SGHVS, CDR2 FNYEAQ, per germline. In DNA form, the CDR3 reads TGTGCCAGCAAGGGCCCGGACAGGGACTACAATGAGCAGTTCTTC. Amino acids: CASKGPDRDYNEQFF.

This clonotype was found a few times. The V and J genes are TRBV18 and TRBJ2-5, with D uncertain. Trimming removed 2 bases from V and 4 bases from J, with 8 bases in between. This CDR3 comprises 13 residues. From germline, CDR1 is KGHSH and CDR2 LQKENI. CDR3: CASSPSQSETQYF. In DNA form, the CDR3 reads TGTGCCAGCTCACCAAGCCAATCAGAGACCCAGTACTTC.

In nucleotides, the CDR3 is TGTGCCAGCAGAGCCGGGACAGAGAACTCTGGAAACACCATATATTTT. Protein: CASRAGTENSGNTIYF. J is TRBJ1-3 and V is TRBV7-9, with 7 bases lining up with TRBD1. J was trimmed by 0 bases and V by 6 bases; bases with no gene match: 8. Per the germline V gene, CDR1 is SEHNR and CDR2 is FQNEAQ (reference sequence). The CDR3 loop spans 16 amino acids.

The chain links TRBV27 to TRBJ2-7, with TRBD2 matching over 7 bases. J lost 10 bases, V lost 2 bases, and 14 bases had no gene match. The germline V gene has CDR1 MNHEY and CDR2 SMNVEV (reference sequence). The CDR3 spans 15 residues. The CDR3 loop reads CASSLTSAHLLRQYF. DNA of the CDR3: TGTGCCAGCAGTTTAACTAGCGCCCACCTCCTACGACAGTACTTC.

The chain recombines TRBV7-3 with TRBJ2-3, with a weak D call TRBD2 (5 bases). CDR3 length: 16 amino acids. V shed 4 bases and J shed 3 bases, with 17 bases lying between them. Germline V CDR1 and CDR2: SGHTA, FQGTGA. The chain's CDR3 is CASSSLGPPGTDTQYF. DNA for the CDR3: TGTGCCAGCAGCTCGCTAGGGCCCCCGGGGACAGATACGCAGTATTTT.

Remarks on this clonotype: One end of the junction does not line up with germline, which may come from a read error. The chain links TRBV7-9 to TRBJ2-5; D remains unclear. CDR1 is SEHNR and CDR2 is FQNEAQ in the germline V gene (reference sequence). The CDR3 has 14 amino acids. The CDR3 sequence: CASSRTGDQETRYF. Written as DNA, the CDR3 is TGTGCCAGCAGCCGAACCGGAGACCAAGAGACCCGGTACTTC.